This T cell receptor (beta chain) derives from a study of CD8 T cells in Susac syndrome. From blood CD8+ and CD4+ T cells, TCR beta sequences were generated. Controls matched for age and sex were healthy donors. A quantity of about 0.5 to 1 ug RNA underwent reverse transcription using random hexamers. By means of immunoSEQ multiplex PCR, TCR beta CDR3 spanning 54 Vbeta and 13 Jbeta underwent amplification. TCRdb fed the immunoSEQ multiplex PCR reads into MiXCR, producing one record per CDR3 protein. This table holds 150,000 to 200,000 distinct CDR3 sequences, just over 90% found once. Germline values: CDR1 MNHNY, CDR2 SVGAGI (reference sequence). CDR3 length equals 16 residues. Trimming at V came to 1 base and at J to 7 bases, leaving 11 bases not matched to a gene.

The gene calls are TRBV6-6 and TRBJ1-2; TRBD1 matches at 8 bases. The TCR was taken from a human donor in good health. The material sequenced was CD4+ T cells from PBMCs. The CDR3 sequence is CASSYFGQGAQVGYTF. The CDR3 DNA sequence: TGTGCCAGCAGTTACTTCGGACAGGGCGCCCAGGTTGGCTACACCTTC.